The clone carrying this T cell receptor (beta chain) came up a few times. The antigen remains unidentified. These data belong to a study of cytomegalovirus exposure and HLA in healthy donors. Trimming took 7 bases from V and 7 from J, leaving 13 bases between them. This CDR3 is 11 amino acids long. Germline V gene lookup returns CDR1 DFQATT and CDR2 SNEGSKA (reference sequence). Study-level points and caveats: Earlier analysis looked at TCR beta V segments, and most were productive about 90% or about 30% of the time.

The primer mix had 60 Vbeta and 13 Jbeta primers. The data were produced by immunoSEQ multiplex PCR, yet TCRdb's version contains in-frame clones alone and is incomplete. The sample yields 150,000 to 180,000 clones, approximately 80% seen once. This receptor was obtained from a woman aged 40 to 50 in good health and CMV-seropositive. What was sequenced was PBMCs. The V call is TRBV20-1, the J call TRBJ2-5; possible D gene TRBD1, 6 bases. This CDR3 is CSGRGLGTQYF. The CDR3 coding sequence is TGCAGTGGCAGGGGTTTGGGGACCCAGTACTTC.